The rows below give T cell receptor beta chains drawn from one sample of a study of T cell responses to AZD1222 COVID-19 vaccine. Data came from immunoSEQ multiplex PCR; TCRdb stores just in-frame clones and leaves some out. The table lists around 60,000 clones, around 90% of them singletons, with 6.3% in the top ten. The specimen comprised peripheral blood, sampled 28 days after the second dose of the MenACWY control vaccine. These receptors were collected from an adult who received the MenACWY meningococcal vaccine as a control. The CDR3 runs from the conserved cysteine through the conserved F or W. D genes are given only for firm matches. Some rows mark clone size as missing; the rest say once, few, many or name a class of expanded clone.

d_gene	abundance	v_gene	j_gene	CDR3nt	CDR3aa
TRBD1	.	TRBV28	TRBJ1-5	TGTGCCAGCAGCATGGGACAGATGGTTTATCAGCCCCAGCATTTT	CASSMGQMVYQPQHF
TRBD2	.	TRBV5-1	TRBJ2-7	TGCGCCAGCAGCCCACCGGGGGGGGATAACTACGAGCAGTACTTC	CASSPPGGDNYEQYF
.	.	TRBV10-3	TRBJ1-2	TGTGCCATCAGCGAGGGGGAGATGGGGTATGGCTACACCTTC	CAISEGEMGYGYTF
TRBD1	.	TRBV19	TRBJ2-7	TGTGCCAGTAGTATAACAGGGACAGGGGAGCAGTACTTC	CASSITGTGEQYF
TRBD1	.	TRBV27	TRBJ2-5	TGTGCCAGCAGTCTGGGGACAGGGGCCCAAGAGACCCAGTACTTC	CASSLGTGAQETQYF
.	.	TRBV6-1	TRBJ1-2	TGTGCCAGCAGTATTAGGTCTGACAGGAGCTATGGCTACACCTTC	CASSIRSDRSYGYTF
.	.	TRBV20-1	TRBJ2-5	TGCAGTGCTAGTGCACAGGAGACCCAGTACTTC	CSASAQETQYF
.	.	TRBV15	TRBJ2-7	TGTGCCTCACGCGGCGGCTCCTACGAGCAGTACTTC	CASRGGSYEQYF
.	.	TRBV19	TRBJ1-6	TGTGCCAGTACCGAGGGGCTGGGTAATTCACCCCTCCACTTT	CASTEGLGNSPLHF
.	few	TRBV30	TRBJ1-3	TGTGCCTGGAGTACCACGGATTTCTCTGGAAACACCATATATTTT	CAWSTTDFSGNTIYF
TRBD2	.	TRBV5-4	TRBJ2-1	TGTGCCAGCAGCTTCCCCGGACTAGCGGGAGGAAGGGTCGCTTATGAGCAGTTCTTC	CASSFPGLAGGRVAYEQFF
.	once	TRBV2	TRBJ2-2	TGTGCCAGCAGTGAAAGTTTAGGGGGGGTCACCGGGGAGCTGTTTTTT	CASSESLGGVTGELFF
TRBD2	.	TRBV7-6	TRBJ2-3	TGTGCCAGCGGTGAGCGGGAGGGCCTCCAGAGCACAGATACGCAGTATTTT	CASGEREGLQSTDTQYF
.	.	TRBV2	TRBJ1-2	TGTGCCAGCAGTGAAGCGCGGGCCACAACATCGAGCTACACCTTC	CASSEARATTSSYTF